This TCR beta chain was observed in a study of T-cell reconstitution after alpha-beta-depleted transplantation in children. General study results and limits: It was reported that alpha-beta T cells came from several hundred expanded graft clones (about two months after transplant). Elevated TCRbeta diversity at day 60 was traced, in some patients, to surviving recipient T cells and thymic progenitors. T-cell counts and diversity were attributed mostly to newly produced T cells one year after transplant.

Construction of the TCRbeta library involved unique molecular identifiers. TCRdb re-called the PCR reads through MiXCR, storing one row per CDR3 protein. The profile shows hundreds of thousands of distinct CDR3 sequences, roughly 7.8% of them singletons. Trimming shortened V by 0 bases and J by 5 bases, and 14 bases separated the two germline ends. This CDR3 contains 16 residues. Germline V gives CDR1 MNHEY, CDR2 SVGEGT. This clonotype was observed many times. Its antigen is undetermined. The receptor comes from a female patient between 2 and 15 years old who had a stem cell transplant for Fanconi anemia, so the T cells may come from the graft donor. The source was peripheral blood, collected 360 days after TCRalphabeta/CD19-depleted stem cell transplant. The rearrangement uses TRBV6-2 or TRBV6-3 and TRBJ2-1; D might be TRBD1 (5 bases). CDR3 DNA sequence: TGTGCCAGCAGTTACTCGAAAGGGGAAATTAACAATGAGCAGTTCTTC. Its translation is CASSYSKGEINNEQFF.